The 28 T cell receptor beta chains reported below all come from one sample, sequenced in a study of blood T cells in healthy people across ages. Combining a sample-barcoded 5' primer with a J-beta primer mix, a second PCR ran for about 7 to 12 cycles. TCRdb recomputed calls from the 5' RACE reads with MiXCR, one row per CDR3 protein. The data show around 1,000,000 distinct CDR3 sequences, with 20% to 25% seen just once and less than 0.85% held by the top ten. The sample also formed part of further work on T cells of mothers and their children.

The specimen sequenced was blood. The source of these receptors is a girl aged 2-10 years in good health.

The chain combines TRBV4-1 with TRBJ2-1, with 14 bases aligning to TRBD2. CDR3 length: 16 amino acids. Trimming took 1 base from V and 8 from J; bases not matched to a gene: 4. The germline V gene encodes CDR1 MGHRA and CDR2 YSYEKL. CDR3 nucleotide sequence: TGCGCCAGCAGCCAAGGGACTAGCGGGGGGTATTATGAGCAGTTCTTC. Encoded protein: CASSQGTSGGYYEQFF.

Only a few counts were recorded for this clonotype. The chain couples TRBV12-3 or TRBV12-4 to TRBJ2-3; 7 nucleotides agree with TRBD1. After removal of 5 bases from V and 2 bases from J, the junction contained 7 bases not matched to a gene. This CDR3 region has 15 residues. The CDR3, as DNA: TGTGCCAGCAGTCACCGACAGGGTTTCACAGATACGCAGTATTTT. As protein: CASSHRQGFTDTQYF.

In nucleotides, the CDR3 is TGTGCCAGCAGCACATTCGACAGTCCTACTTCCTACAATGAGCAGTTCTTC. Translated: CASSTFDSPTSYNEQFF. The chain combines TRBV11-2 with TRBJ2-1; perhaps TRBD1 as D (5 bases). V was pared by 5 bases and J by 1 base, with 18 bases between. CDR3 length equals 17 residues. Germline V gene sequence: CDR1 SGHAT, CDR2 FQNNGV.

Details on this clonotype: A junction end diverges from the germline sequence, so it may reflect a read error. The rearrangement uses TRBV7-3 and TRBJ2-1; the match to TRBD2 covers 8 bases. This CDR3 contains 16 residues. The germline V gene has CDR1 SGHTA and CDR2 FQGTGA. CDR3 residues: CASSSIAGSSYNERFF. CDR3 nucleotides: TGTGCCAGCAGCTCGATAGCGGGGAGCTCCTACAATGAGCGGTTCTTC.

There are a few counts of this clonotype. The chain joins TRBV7-3 to TRBJ2-1; D gene ambiguous. CDR3 length: 14 residues. Trimming removed 0 bases at V and 6 bases at J, with 9 bases between. Germline CDR1 reads SGHTA; CDR2 reads FQGTGA. CDR3 nucleotide sequence: TGTGCCAGCAGCTTAACGGCAGTTACCAATGAGCAGTTCTTC. Translated, it gives CASSLTAVTNEQFF.

This clonotype was counted only a few times. The chain links TRBV12-3 or TRBV12-4 to TRBJ2-5, with a possible D match to TRBD1 (6 bases). Trimming pared 8 bases from V and 2 bases from J, leaving 18 bases between. The CDR3 is made up of 15 amino acids. CDR3 amino acids: CASGVGTLHQETQYF. CDR3 nucleotide sequence: TGTGCCAGCGGCGTCGGGACACTTCATCAAGAGACCCAGTACTTC.

This clonotype was seen once. This chain links TRBV7-3 with TRBJ2-6; 8 positions match TRBD1. This CDR3 region has 19 residues. Germline V gene lookup returns CDR1 SGHTA and CDR2 FQGTGA. V was clipped by 1 base and J by 0 bases; unmatched bases: 8. CDR3 DNA sequence: TGTGCCAGCAGCTTAATCTCCGGGACAGGCCACTCTGGGGCCAACGTCCTGACTTTC. Residues: CASSLISGTGHSGANVLTF.

Only a few counts were recorded for this clonotype. The chain is built from TRBV9 and TRBJ2-5; 13 bases fit TRBD2. The J call is in doubt because the DNA end fits TRBJ2-1 better. Germline CDR1 and CDR2: SGDLS and YYNGEE. The CDR3 runs to 16 residues. The CDR3, as DNA: TGTGCCAGCAGCGGGACTAGCGGGGGCGTAAGTCATGAGCAGTTCTTC. This codes for CASSGTSGGVSHEQFF.

This chain uses TRBV14 with TRBJ1-1; D is ambiguous. The germline gives CDR1 SGHDN, CDR2 FVKESK. Trimming took off 0 bases at V and 5 bases at J, with 10 bases between the two ends. This CDR3 has 14 amino acids. As DNA, the CDR3 is TGTGCCAGCAGCCAAGAAGTGCCACCAACTGAAGCTTTCTTT. Protein product: CASSQEVPPTEAFF.

A remark on this clonotype: An end of the junction does not agree with germline; a read error may underlie this. The chain employs TRBV5-1 and TRBJ2-1; tentatively, D is TRBD2 (6 bases). Germline V gene sequence: CDR1 SGHRS, CDR2 YFSETQ. The CDR3 loop spans 15 amino acids. The CDR3 DNA sequence: TGCGCCAGCAGCTTGGGGGGGGTCGTCTACAATGGGCAGTTCTTC. This codes for CASSLGGVVYNGQFF. Combining the CDR3 with reference TRBV5-1 and TRBJ2-1 gives the whole variable domain KAGVTQTPRYLIKTRGQQVTLSCSPISGHRSVSWYQQTPGQGLQFLFEYFSETQRNKGNFPGRFSGRQFSNSRSEMNVSTLELGDSALYLCASSLGGVVYNGQFFGPGTRLTVL.

This clonotype has more than one count but fewer than ten. The V call is TRBV4-3, the J call TRBJ2-7, with D tentatively TRBD2 (6 bases). Germline CDR1 is LGHNA and CDR2 is YSLEER. The CDR3 is made up of 16 amino acids. V was clipped by 1 base and J by 2 bases, with 15 bases between them. The CDR3 nucleotides are TGCGCCAGCAGCCAAGGGAAGTCTAGCGTCACCTACGAGCAGTACTTC. This translates into CASSQGKSSVTYEQYF.

This chain links TRBV7-8 with TRBJ2-1, with 8 bases matching TRBD2. CDR3 length equals 17 residues. From germline, CDR1 is SGHVS and CDR2 FQNEAQ. The V and J ends lost 2 bases and 2 bases, in that order; junction bases with no gene match: 8. The CDR3 bases are TGTGCCAGCAGCTTATCAGTTACTAGCGGCACCTACAATGAGCAGTTCTTC. It is translated as CASSLSVTSGTYNEQFF.

V usage is TRBV6-6 and J usage is TRBJ2-7; 8 bases align to TRBD2. The CDR3 extends over 15 amino acids. J gave up 7 bases and V 2 bases, and 10 bases lay outside the gene matches. The germline V gene has CDR1 MNHNY and CDR2 SVGAGI (reference sequence). The CDR3 sequence is CASSYRGGVGDEQYF. Written as DNA, the CDR3 is TGTGCCAGCAGTTACCGGGGGGGCGTCGGGGATGAGCAGTACTTC.

Worth noting for this clonotype: The missing conserved phenylalanine or tryptophan at the end of this CDR3 makes a read error likely. This chain joins TRBV7-9 and TRBJ2-1; a weak D match, TRBD1 (5 bases). Germline V CDR1 and CDR2: SEHNR, FQNEAQ (reference sequence). This CDR3 spans 16 amino acids. Deletions cut 5 bases from V and 2 bases from J, with 16 bases between. Here the CDR3 DNA reads TGTGCCAGCAGCCCCAGGGCAGGGATCGCCTACAATGAGCAGTTCTCC. Amino acids: CASSPRAGIAYNEQFS.

This rearrangement joins TRBV20-1 to TRBJ2-2; possible D gene TRBD1, 6 bases. V lost 5 bases to trimming and J lost 4 bases, with 14 bases between them. The length of the CDR3 is 14 residues. The germline V gene has CDR1 DFQATT and CDR2 SNEGSKA (reference sequence). In nucleotides, the CDR3 is TGCAGTGCTCTAAAAAGACAGGCCACCGGGGAGCTGTTTTTT. This translates into CSALKRQATGELFF.

This clonotype was found a few times. The chain links TRBV12-3 or TRBV12-4 to TRBJ2-3; TRBD1 matches 9 bases. Trimming cost V 5 bases and J 6 bases; bases outside gene matches: 12. The CDR3 length is 16 residues. The CDR3 DNA follows: TGTGCCAGCAGTCCGTCGGGACAGGGTGTAACGGATACGCAGTATTTT. This encodes CASSPSGQGVTDTQYF.

This chain joins TRBV27 and TRBJ2-1; 13 bases are a match to TRBD2. Losses at the gene ends were 7 bases for V and 8 bases for J; bases not matched to a gene: 8. CDR1 and CDR2 (germline): MNHEY, SMNVEV (reference sequence). This CDR3 region has 15 residues. CDR3 protein: CASMRWTSGSDEQFF. Here the CDR3 DNA reads TGTGCCAGCATGAGATGGACTAGCGGGAGTGATGAGCAGTTCTTC.

This clonotype was seen a handful of times. The chain's CDR3 is CASSLAGDAYEQYF. In DNA form, the CDR3 reads TGTGCCAGCAGTTTGGCAGGGGACGCCTACGAGCAGTACTTC. This rearrangement joins TRBV27 to TRBJ2-7; D may be TRBD1 (6 bases). Trimming took 3 bases from V and 2 from J, leaving 11 bases between them. Germline CDR1 reads MNHEY; CDR2 reads SMNVEV (reference sequence). This CDR3 spans 14 amino acids.

This clonotype was observed a few times. V and J are TRBV5-4 and TRBJ2-1; D remains unclear. This CDR3 comprises 12 residues. CDR1 and CDR2 (germline): SGHNT, YYREEE (reference sequence). Trimming shortened V by 1 base and J by 5 bases, and 4 bases separated the two germline ends. The chain's CDR3 is CASSLINNEQFF. Here the CDR3 DNA reads TGTGCCAGCAGCTTGATTAACAATGAGCAGTTCTTC. The full variable domain, its missing parts supplied by reference TRBV5-4 and TRBJ2-1, is ETGVTQSPTHLIKTRGQQVTLRCSSQSGHNTVSWYQQALGQGPQFIFQYYREEENGRGNFPPRFSGLQFPNYSSELNVNALELDDSALYLCASSLINNEQFFGPGTRLTVL.

The J gene is TRBJ1-5, the V gene TRBV6-5; D uncertain. Germline V lookup: CDR1 MNHEY, CDR2 SVGAGI. The CDR3 is 15 residues long. V lost 6 bases and J lost 6, with 18 bases in between. CDR3 DNA sequence: TGTGCCAGCAGCCAACACACCATTACCGGTCAGCCCCAGCATTTT. Translating gives CASSQHTITGQPQHF.

This clonotype was counted ten times or more. The chain recombines TRBV29-1 with TRBJ2-1; 10 bases match TRBD2. The J segment lost 9 bases and the V segment lost 1 base, leaving 9 bases of the junction unmatched. The CDR3 runs to 15 residues. Germline CDR1 SQVTM, CDR2 ANQGSEA. CDR3 nucleotide sequence: TGCAGCGTTGAAGGGACCGGGACTAGCGTCAGTGAGCAGTTCTTC. As protein: CSVEGTGTSVSEQFF.

This clonotype was recorded only once. The V and J genes are TRBV12-3 or TRBV12-4 and TRBJ2-3, with D perhaps assigned TRBD1 or TRBD2 (5 bases each). V lost 6 bases to trimming and J lost 6 bases, with 16 bases between them. This CDR3 has 14 amino acids. In DNA form, the CDR3 reads TGTGCCAGCAGACCGCAAGGGACGGCGGATACGCAGTATTTT. This codes for CASRPQGTADTQYF.

The chain couples TRBV4-2 to TRBJ2-7; maybe TRBD2 (6 bases). V lost 4 bases, J lost 3 bases, and 13 bases lay in between. The CDR3 has 14 amino acids. Germline CDR1 is LGHNA and CDR2 is YNFKEQ. The CDR3 DNA follows: TGTGCCAGCAGCCCGGGACTTGGGGGCTACGAGCAGTACTTC. Its protein is CASSPGLGGYEQYF.

A few counts support this clonotype. This sequence joins TRBV12-3 or TRBV12-4 and TRBJ2-5; D gene uncertain. V lost 6 bases and J 4 bases, leaving 21 bases between the germline ends. CDR3 length: 16 residues. The CDR3 DNA reads as TGTGCCAGCAGACGTCAACTGGAACGGAAGGGAGAGACCCAGTACTTC. Translation gives CASRRQLERKGETQYF.

This clonotype was recorded a few times. The chain links TRBV7-2 to TRBJ2-5; D perhaps matches TRBD1 (6 bases). There are 14 residues in the CDR3. The V end was cut by 4 bases, the J end by 3 bases, with 12 bases between. CDR1 is SGHTA and CDR2 is FQGNSA in the germline V gene. Written as DNA, the CDR3 is TGTGCCAGCAGCTCACCGACAGGTGAAGAGACCCAGTACTTC. Its protein product is CASSSPTGEETQYF.

This clonotype appeared a few times. The chain joins TRBV29-1 to TRBJ2-7; tentative D call: TRBD2 (6 bases). Germline values: CDR1 SQVTM, CDR2 ANQGSEA. The V end lost 8 bases, the J end lost 5 bases, and 13 bases lay between the germline ends. This CDR3 comprises 11 residues. The CDR3 coding sequence is TGCAGCCCCCGCGGGGTAAACGAGCAGTACTTC. Its protein product is CSPRGVNEQYF.

The chain recombines TRBV29-1 with TRBJ2-5; no clear D. The CDR3 is made up of 13 amino acids. Per germline, CDR1 SQVTM and CDR2 ANQGSEA. Trimming pared 1 base from V and 5 bases from J, leaving 11 bases between. The CDR3 nucleotides are TGCAGCGTTGAAGGGCTGTCCATGGAGACCCAGTACTTC. Translating gives CSVEGLSMETQYF.

This clonotype was observed a handful of times. The gene calls are TRBV11-3 and TRBJ2-3; 12 nucleotides agree with TRBD2. V gave up 5 bases and J gave up 4 bases; unmatched junction bases: 10. The length of the CDR3 is 17 residues. Germline CDR1 and CDR2: SGHNT and YENEEA. The DNA for the CDR3 is TGTGCCAGCAGCCCCCCTCTAGCGGGGGGGTTAGCAGATACGCAGTATTTT. This sequence encodes CASSPPLAGGLADTQYF.